Listed below are T cell receptor beta chains from one sample, sequenced in a study of molecular identifiers for immune sequencing clone quantification. TCRdb passed the PCR reads through MiXCR, listing each CDR3 protein once. The sample shows 23,000 or so distinct CDR3 sequences, 15% to 20% of them seen only once. Material: naive CD8+ T cells from blood, with Jurkat cell RNA spiked in. Receptors originate from a human donor in good health. Some libraries in this study had Jurkat cell RNA spiked in. CDR3s leave out the opening cysteine and the closing phenylalanine or tryptophan. Each record gives: J gene, V gene, CDR3 protein.

TRBJ2-7 TRBV10-2 ASLPTPPTYEQY
TRBJ2-3 TRBV20-1 SALRSGRGRTDTQY
TRBJ2-2 TRBV12-2 ASRLDVGALDTGELF
TRBJ2-2 TRBV12-3/TRBV12-4 ASSSGGSGELF
TRBJ2-5 TRBV5-5 ASSWGTGRQETQY
TRBJ2-2 TRBV7-9 ASSPGAEGELF
TRBJ1-5 TRBV7-8 ASSTSPNQPQH
TRBJ2-7 TRBV5-1 ASRSDRGLYEQY
TRBJ2-5 TRBV7-9 ASSPTIEETQY
TRBJ2-7 TRBV4-1 ASSQESGTYEQY
TRBJ2-5 TRBV29-1 SVTGLADTETQY
TRBJ2-7 TRBV7-9 ASSSPYEQY
TRBJ1-1 TRBV4-1 ASSQGGQTEAF
TRBJ2-6 TRBV29-1 SVVKPGANVLT
TRBJ2-3 TRBV29-1 SVEVGAVDTQY
TRBJ2-7 TRBV14 ASSQVAGSEQY
TRBJ2-3 TRBV20-1 SAWTGHTDTQY
TRBJ2-7 TRBV4-3 ASSQDRGVYEQY
TRBJ2-2 TRBV28 ASSLTSGTTNTGELF
TRBJ1-1 TRBV7-9 ASSSHENTEAF
TRBJ2-2 TRBV9 ASSVVGGETGELF
TRBJ1-2 TRBV29-1 SAAGGARFGGYT
TRBJ2-6 TRBV29-1 SVHTANVLT
TRBJ2-7 TRBV27 ASSLSGARYEQY
TRBJ2-3 TRBV4-1 ASSYYRGADTQY
TRBJ2-7 TRBV6-5 ASSYSPGQGSEQY
TRBJ2-2 TRBV6-5 ASSYSGGVGTGELF
TRBJ2-3 TRBV2 ASLTRTGQGANTDTQY
TRBJ1-3 TRBV20-1 SAGGPGNTIY
TRBJ2-3 TRBV20-1 SVVGRHTDTQY
TRBJ2-7 TRBV5-1 ASSPDETYEQY
TRBJ2-3 TRBV12-3/TRBV12-4 ASGSSGADTQY
TRBJ2-3 TRBV13 ASSRSEAGYTDTQY
TRBJ2-7 TRBV4-3 ASSQVRGSEQY
TRBJ2-7 TRBV6-2/TRBV6-3 ASGPFWTGESYEQY
TRBJ2-2 TRBV20-1 SARGIEGGLGTGELF
TRBJ2-5 TRBV11-3 ASSLMAGGQETQY
TRBJ2-3 TRBV5-1 ASSFGPDTQY
TRBJ1-4 TRBV7-9 ASSLAPTGEEEKLF
TRBJ1-6 TRBV6-5 ASSYYGGTSPLH
TRBJ2-7 TRBV5-4 ASSLAASGGYEQY
TRBJ2-2 TRBV13 ASSNRPGQGNTGELF
TRBJ1-5 TRBV12-3/TRBV12-4 ASTGTWSQPQH
TRBJ1-1 TRBV9 ASSVEDRAQNTEAF
TRBJ1-5 TRBV6-5 ASSYSGDQPQH
TRBJ2-2 TRBV6-5 ASSYSGTGELF
TRBJ2-3 TRBV12-3/TRBV12-4 ASSLVRVADTQY
TRBJ2-4 TRBV20-1 SWLAETEAKNIQY
TRBJ2-3 TRBV29-1 SVELAGGADTQY
TRBJ2-2 TRBV28 ASSLDRDDTGELF
TRBJ2-1 TRBV6-5 ASSKNAGTVTYNEQF
TRBJ2-7 TRBV7-9 ASSSSSYEQY
TRBJ2-4 TRBV21-1 ASSHLRDLAKNIQY